This entry features one T cell receptor (beta chain) sequence. Its target is not known. These data belong to a study of OX40 agonist ivuxolimab in advanced cancers. Study at large: Patients were treated with ivuxolimab, an agonistic anti-OX40 (CD134) antibody. Earlier anti-PD-1, anti-PD-L1 or anti-CTLA-4 therapy was permitted; around 40% had received some. Study results and caveats: Expanded clones belonging to CD8+ T cells outnumbered, on average, those of CD4+.

The table came from immunoSEQ multiplex PCR; TCRdb's copy has only in-frame clones and leaves some out. This sample has 60,000 to 75,000 clones, with approximately 90% found just once. This TCR derives from an adult with an advanced solid tumor such as melanoma, head and neck, liver or kidney cancer. The sample in question was CD4+ or CD8+ T cells sorted from blood, obtained in a trial of the OX40 agonist ivuxolimab.

CDR3 region: CASRKRQNTEAFF. The CDR3 DNA is TGTGCCAGCCGTAAAAGGCAGAACACTGAAGCTTTCTTT. The V and J genes are TRBV19 and TRBJ1-1; no clear D. Trimming removed 9 bases from V and 1 base from J, with 12 bases in between. This CDR3 region has 13 residues. Germline CDR1 LNHDA, CDR2 SQIVND (reference sequence).